This TCR beta chain is from a study of CD8+CD57+ T cells in acquired aplastic anemia. TCR beta VDJ and CDR3 profiling used genomic DNA as template. Each CDR3 protein is one row after TCRdb ran MiXCR on the reads. The table shows 200,000 or so distinct CDR3 sequences, with 64% occurring only once. Germline lookup yields CDR1 LGHDT and CDR2 YNNKEL (reference sequence). The length of the CDR3 is 17 residues. The V gene lost 1 base and the J gene lost 5 bases, with 20 bases spanning the gap. This clonotype was seen at least ten times. The gene calls are TRBV3-1 and TRBJ2-5; TRBD2 might be the D (5 bases). The sequence was obtained from a human donor with severe aplastic anemia or a healthy control (not recorded which). The sample consisted of sorted CD4+, CD8+, or CD8+CD57+ T cells (not recorded which) from PBMCs. CDR3 nucleotide sequence: TGTGCCAGCAGCCAAGGGGGTTTCGTACTAGTCTCCGAGACCCAGTACTTC. It yields the protein CASSQGGFVLVSETQYF.